One sample yielded the 32 T cell receptor beta chains listed below, sequenced in a study of shared clonotypes between healthy human individuals. TCRdb's table, derived via immunoSEQ multiplex PCR, lists solely in-frame clones and lacks some. The sample yields about 510,000 clones, 79% seen once. Specimen: PBMCs. These TCRs come from a woman aged 40 to 49 in good health. Some clones in this sample may be carry-over from other donors' samples.

The V gene is TRBV27, the J gene TRBJ2-5; 8 bases line up with TRBD1. Judging by the DNA end, TRBJ2-7 fits better; the J call may be wrong. Germline lookup yields CDR1 MNHEY and CDR2 SMNVEV (reference sequence). The CDR3 loop spans 13 amino acids. The CDR3 bases are TGTGCCAGCAGTGGTAGGACAGGGCTCGAGCAGTACTTC. It translates to CASSGRTGLEQYF.

The chain carries TRBV28 and TRBJ2-3; 10 bases map to TRBD2. The length of the CDR3 is 15 residues. With 5 bases clipped from V and 3 bases from J, the junction kept 5 bases outside the gene matches. The V gene's germline CDR1 is MDHEN and CDR2 SYDVKM. CDR3 protein: CASSPGLAATDTQYF. The CDR3 coding sequence is TGTGCCAGCAGTCCAGGACTAGCGGCTACAGATACGCAGTATTTT. Full variable domain (missing parts from reference TRBV28 and TRBJ2-3): DVKVTQSSRYLVKRTGEKVFLECVQDMDHENMFWYRQDPGLGLRLIYFSYDVKMKEKGDIPEGYSVSREKKERFSLILESASTNQTSMYLCASSPGLAATDTQYFGPGTRLTVL.

This clone has a single count. This sequence joins TRBV11-3 and TRBJ2-1; D is uncertain. CDR1 SGHNT and CDR2 YENEEA come from the germline V gene. This CDR3 comprises 12 residues. V was clipped by 4 bases and J by 3 bases, with 4 bases between them. In nucleotides, the CDR3 is TGTGCCAGCAGCTCCCTCTACAATGAGCAGTTCTTC. Its protein is CASSSLYNEQFF.

The table lists this clone with many counts. This chain joins TRBV4-3 and TRBJ2-3; D not certain. The V gene's germline CDR1 is LGHNA and CDR2 YSLEER. This CDR3 has 15 residues. V lost 0 bases and J 4 bases, leaving 11 bases between the germline ends. The CDR3 spells CASSQDRLGADTQYF. CDR3 nucleotides: TGCGCCAGCAGCCAAGATAGGCTGGGTGCAGATACGCAGTATTTT.

The V call is TRBV28, the J call TRBJ2-5; the D is unclear. V was pared by 10 bases and J by 4 bases, with 13 bases between. CDR1 and CDR2 from the germline V gene are MDHEN and SYDVKM. The CDR3 extends over 12 amino acids. The CDR3 DNA is TGTGCCAACGGACCCCCGGGAGAGACCCAGTACTTC. Translating gives CANGPPGETQYF.

This chain joins TRBV18 and TRBJ2-2; the D gene is possibly TRBD1 (6 bases). The CDR3 has 15 amino acids. V lost 2 bases and J lost 5, with 12 bases in between. CDR1 KGHSH and CDR2 LQKENI come from the germline V gene. CDR3 amino acids: CASSPYPQGTGELFF. Written as DNA, the CDR3 is TGTGCCAGCTCACCATACCCTCAGGGGACCGGGGAGCTGTTTTTT.

The gene calls are TRBV10-3 and TRBJ1-5, with a possible D match to TRBD1 (6 bases). Germline V gives CDR1 ENHRY, CDR2 SYGVKD. Trimming took 0 bases from V and 0 from J, leaving 21 bases between them. The CDR3 totals 20 residues. The CDR3 protein is CAISESGPGQLSASNQPQHF. The CDR3, as DNA: TGTGCCATCAGTGAGTCTGGGCCGGGACAACTATCCGCTAGCAATCAGCCCCAGCATTTT.

On this clone: Different DNA sequences within this sample yield the same CDR3. This rearrangement joins TRBV28 to TRBJ2-2; TRBD1 or TRBD2 may be the D gene (5 bases each). The ends were cut back, 6 bases at V and 3 bases at J, with 11 bases in the middle. The germline CDR1 and CDR2 sequences are MDHEN and SYDVKM. The CDR3 is 14 amino acids. CDR3 region: CASSPGRYTGELFF. CDR3 DNA sequence: TGTGCCAGCAGCCCGGGACGATACACCGGGGAGCTGTTTTTT.

This clone was picked up a small number of times. V is TRBV18 and J is TRBJ1-1; perhaps TRBD1 as D (5 bases). The V end lost 0 bases, the J end lost 1 base, and 6 bases lay between the germline ends. This CDR3 region has 14 residues. CDR1 is KGHSH, CDR2 LQKENI, per germline. The DNA for the CDR3 is TGTGCCAGCTCACCACCAACAGGGAACACTGAAGCTTTCTTT. Residues: CASSPPTGNTEAFF.

The CDR3 nucleotides are TGTGCCAGCAGCCAAACAGGGGGCCCGTATGGCTACACCTTC. Translating it yields CASSQTGGPYGYTF. The chain carries TRBV7-3 and TRBJ1-2, with 9 positions matching TRBD1. The V segment lost 5 bases and the J segment 5 bases; nucleotides outside the gene matches: 6. The CDR3 runs 14 residues. Per the germline V gene, CDR1 is SGHTA and CDR2 is FQGTGA.

This clone has a single count. The V call is TRBV10-3, the J call TRBJ2-5, with D possibly TRBD1 on 5 matching bases. The CDR3 extends over 16 amino acids. The V gene's germline CDR1 is ENHRY and CDR2 SYGVKD. V lost 11 bases and J lost 3, with 25 bases in between. The CDR3 bases are TGTGCCGCATCCAATGGCCGACAGTCTGGCAAAGAGACCCAGTACTTC. Residues: CAASNGRQSGKETQYF.

This chain connects TRBV27 to TRBJ2-2; the D call may be TRBD1 or TRBD2 (5 bases each). CDR1 is MNHEY and CDR2 is SMNVEV in the germline V gene (reference sequence). With 6 bases removed from V and 0 bases from J, the gap between germline ends came to 14 bases. This CDR3 is built from 16 residues. The CDR3: CASSPSRDANTGELFF. Written as DNA, the CDR3 is TGTGCCAGCAGCCCCTCCCGGGACGCGAACACCGGGGAGCTGTTTTTT.

The chain joins TRBV7-3 to TRBJ2-7; TRBD2 matches 7 bases. Germline V lookup: CDR1 SGHTA, CDR2 FQGTGA. V lost 5 bases and J lost 5; bases outside the gene matches: 6. The CDR3 spans 13 residues. This CDR3 reads CASSRLAGDEQYF. CDR3 nucleotide sequence: TGTGCCAGCAGCCGACTGGCGGGGGACGAGCAGTACTTC.

Comments on this clone: The sample carries other DNA sequences with the same CDR3. This chain joins TRBV15 and TRBJ2-7; a weak D match, TRBD1 (5 bases). Germline assignment: CDR1 LNHNV and CDR2 YYDKDF (reference sequence). Trimming took off 1 base at V and 2 bases at J, with 6 bases between the two ends. The CDR3 runs 13 residues. The CDR3 is CATSRARAYEQYF. CDR3 nucleotide sequence: TGTGCCACCAGCAGAGCCAGGGCCTACGAGCAGTACTTC.

The J gene is TRBJ2-3, the V gene TRBV19; TRBD2 aligns across 10 bases. Losses at the gene ends were 2 bases for V and 1 base for J; bases not matched to a gene: 6. The CDR3 is 17 residues long. Germline loops: CDR1 LNHDA, CDR2 SQIVND (reference sequence). The CDR3 loop is CASSIRWTSGGTDTQYF. CDR3 coding DNA: TGTGCCAGTAGTATAAGGTGGACTAGCGGAGGCACAGATACGCAGTATTTT.

The V gene is TRBV11-2, the J gene TRBJ1-2; D uncertain. V was shortened by 5 bases and J by 7 bases, with 11 bases between the two germline ends. The germline gives CDR1 SGHAT, CDR2 FQNNGV. The CDR3 loop spans 12 amino acids. The CDR3 spells CASSAEAVGYTF. CDR3 DNA: TGTGCCAGCAGCGCGGAGGCGGTTGGCTACACCTTC.

The chain employs TRBV28 and TRBJ1-5; no clear D gene. Germline CDR1 reads MDHEN; CDR2 reads SYDVKM. The CDR3 spans 14 residues. Trimming took off 0 bases at V and 2 bases at J, with 5 bases between the two ends. This CDR3 reads CASSLWQGNQPQHF. CDR3 DNA sequence: TGTGCCAGCAGTTTATGGCAGGGCAATCAGCCCCAGCATTTT.

J is TRBJ2-7 and V is TRBV6-5; 10 positions match TRBD2. With V trimmed by 7 bases and J by 5 bases, 8 bases remained unmatched. The CDR3 is made up of 14 amino acids. Germline lookup yields CDR1 MNHEY and CDR2 SVGAGI. The CDR3 DNA is TGTGCCAGCAAAACCGGGACTAGCGTTGACGAGCAGTACTTC. This sequence encodes CASKTGTSVDEQYF.

The gene calls are TRBV28 and TRBJ1-5; possibly TRBD1 for D (5 bases). Germline lookup yields CDR1 MDHEN and CDR2 SYDVKM. Trimming took 2 bases from V and 3 from J, leaving 14 bases between them. The CDR3 is made up of 16 amino acids. The CDR3 loop is CASSLSVRVTNQPQHF. CDR3 DNA sequence: TGTGCCAGCAGTTTAAGCGTCAGGGTCACCAATCAGCCCCAGCATTTT.

This chain uses TRBV2 with TRBJ1-5; a possible D gene is TRBD1 (5 bases). The germline V gene encodes CDR1 SNHLY and CDR2 FYNNEI. Trimming left V 8 bases short and J 7 bases short, with 15 bases between. The CDR3 loop spans 13 amino acids. CDR3 bases: TGTGCCAGCCAATTCGGGGCGGGGCAGCCCCAGCATTTT. This encodes CASQFGAGQPQHF. The complete variable domain, with remaining parts taken from reference TRBV2 and TRBJ1-5, reads EPEVTQTPSHQVTQMGQEVILRCVPISNHLYFYWYRQILGQKVEFLVSFYNNEISEKSEIFDDQFSVERPDGSNFTLKIRSTKLEDSAMYFCASQFGAGQPQHFGDGTRLSIL.

The chain links TRBV5-4 to TRBJ1-1; 10 nucleotides align to TRBD1. The CDR3 spans 15 residues. Per the germline V gene, CDR1 is SGHNT and CDR2 is YYREEE (reference sequence). The junction had 11 bases not matched to a gene; V was cut back by 6 bases and J by 6 bases. CDR3 DNA sequence: TGTGCCAGCACCATCCCCGGGACAGGGGTCCCTGAAGCTTTCTTT. Protein product: CASTIPGTGVPEAFF.

This clone was seen repeatedly, ten times or more. The chain recombines TRBV18 with TRBJ1-5; TRBD1 matches 7 bases. This CDR3 contains 19 residues. V lost 4 bases, J lost 0 bases, and 15 bases stayed unmatched. Germline CDR1 reads KGHSH; CDR2 reads LQKENI. CDR3 DNA sequence: TGTGCCAGCTCACAATATTCAGGGCCGACAGGGCTTAGCAATCAGCCCCAGCATTTT. Amino acids: CASSQYSGPTGLSNQPQHF.

The J gene is TRBJ1-2, the V gene TRBV28, with TRBD1 as a possible D gene (5 bases). Germline V gene data show CDR1 as MDHEN and CDR2 as SYDVKM. V lost 11 bases, J lost 6 bases, and 16 bases lay in between. This CDR3 contains 12 residues. Written as DNA, the CDR3 is TGTGCCGGCCTCGGGGCCAGCGATGGCTACACCTTC. Residues: CAGLGASDGYTF.

The chain carries TRBV2 and TRBJ2-7; tentative D call: TRBD1 (5 bases). CDR1 and CDR2 (germline): SNHLY, FYNNEI. The CDR3 has 14 residues. V lost 4 bases and J lost 3, with 13 bases in between. The CDR3 loop reads CASSALRQNYEQYF. CDR3 nucleotide sequence: TGTGCCAGCAGTGCGTTGCGACAGAACTACGAGCAGTACTTC.

The chain links TRBV9 to TRBJ2-5, with D possibly being TRBD1 (5 bases). The CDR3 is 14 residues long. Germline loops: CDR1 SGDLS, CDR2 YYNGEE. V was pared by 4 bases and J by 4 bases, with 14 bases between. The CDR3 nucleotides are TGTGCCAGCAGCTCCGGAGTGGGGCGAGAGACCCAGTACTTC. Translated, it gives CASSSGVGRETQYF.

The chain uses TRBV6-6 and TRBJ2-5; perhaps TRBD1 as D (5 bases). The ends were cut back, 6 bases at V and 9 bases at J, with 17 bases in the middle. From germline, CDR1 is MNHNY and CDR2 SVGAGI (reference sequence). CDR3 length: 13 residues. CDR3 in DNA: TGTGCCAGCAGCCCTCAGGTCCCAGGGTCCCAGTACTTC. Translating it yields CASSPQVPGSQYF.

This chain uses TRBV11-3 with TRBJ2-5; D is possibly TRBD2 (5 bases). CDR1 is SGHNT and CDR2 is YENEEA in the germline V gene. CDR3 length equals 13 residues. V shed 6 bases and J shed 3 bases, with 11 bases lying between them. CDR3 amino acids: CASSPRTEETQYF. The DNA for the CDR3 is TGTGCCAGCAGTCCCAGGACTGAAGAGACCCAGTACTTC.

In DNA, the CDR3 is TGTGCCAGCAGTACGACCGGTGGCGAGCAGTACTTC. This codes for CASSTTGGEQYF. The chain uses TRBV28 and TRBJ2-7; D remains ambiguous. Germline V gene data show CDR1 as MDHEN and CDR2 as SYDVKM. V gave up 5 bases and J gave up 6 bases, with 11 bases separating them. The CDR3 consists of 12 residues.

This clone was observed a single time. The chain recombines TRBV11-2 with TRBJ2-1, with a tentative D call TRBD1 (6 bases). Deletions cut 3 bases from V and 7 bases from J, with 19 bases between. This CDR3 spans 16 amino acids. The germline V gene has CDR1 SGHAT and CDR2 FQNNGV. CDR3 protein: CASSFRGGWDGNEQFF. The CDR3 DNA reads as TGTGCCAGCAGCTTCCGTGGGGGCTGGGACGGAAATGAGCAGTTCTTC.

V and J are TRBV10-2 and TRBJ2-1, with 7 bases fitting TRBD2. With V trimmed by 2 bases and J by 5 bases, 12 bases remained unmatched. The CDR3 totals 17 residues. Germline CDR1 reads WSHSY; CDR2 reads SAAADI. DNA of the CDR3: TGCGCCAGCAGTGAGGGGACGGGGGGAAGGGGCCACAATGAGCAGTTCTTC. Translation gives CASSEGTGGRGHNEQFF.

The V and J genes are TRBV27 and TRBJ2-1; 7 positions match TRBD2. Germline CDR1 reads MNHEY; CDR2 reads SMNVEV (reference sequence). The CDR3 has 16 residues. J lost 0 bases, V lost 1 base, and 3 bases had no gene match. The DNA of the CDR3 is TGTGCCAGCAGTTTATTCGGGAGGAGCTCCTACAATGAGCAGTTCTTC. Protein: CASSLFGRSSYNEQFF.

The chain uses TRBV27 and TRBJ2-2; 7 nucleotides line up with TRBD2. J was trimmed by 6 bases and V by 2 bases; bases with no gene match: 12. The V gene's germline CDR1 is MNHEY and CDR2 SMNVEV (reference sequence). The CDR3 consists of 17 residues. DNA of the CDR3: TGTGCCAGCAGTTTAGGACGGTCTCAGGGAGGGGCCGGGGAGCTGTTTTTT. Protein product: CASSLGRSQGGAGELFF.